The source of this T cell receptor beta chain is a study of shared clonotypes between healthy human individuals. Germline V CDR1 and CDR2: MDHEN, SYDVKM. The V and J ends lost 4 bases and 7 bases respectively, with 19 bases between them. The CDR3 has 16 amino acids. The authors loaded 200 ng DNA, 25,000 to 30,000 T cell genomes, into sorted-subset replicate PCRs. Produced via immunoSEQ multiplex PCR; TCRdb's table is partial and in-frame only. The repertoire has hundreds of thousands of clones, 85% to 95% of them found once; the top ten carry around 0.11%. With respect to this clone: Antigen: not known.

Naive CD8 cells comprised CD45RO-negative, CCR7-positively selected cells, excluding terminally differentiated effector memory CD45RA+ cells. Study findings and constraints: Among several donors, roughly 5% of naive CD4 clonotypes were found in common. Larger estimated richness was generally recorded for naive subsets relative to memory subsets.

The receptor was isolated from a woman in her thirties in good health. The sample was naive CD8+ T cells sorted from blood. The chain links TRBV28 to TRBJ2-2; tentative D call: TRBD1 (6 bases). This CDR3 reads CASSSKLGALVGELFF. CDR3 in DNA: TGTGCCAGCAGTTCGAAATTGGGGGCGTTGGTCGGGGAGCTGTTTTTT.